Following are 4 T cell receptor beta chains from one sample sequenced in a study of OX40 agonist ivuxolimab in advanced cancers. Sequenced by immunoSEQ multiplex PCR; TCRdb stores in-frame clones only, minus some. In the table there are tens of thousands of clones, over 90% of which are singletons. The material was CD4+ or CD8+ T cells sorted from blood, obtained in a trial of the OX40 agonist ivuxolimab. These receptors were obtained from an adult with an advanced solid tumor such as melanoma, head and neck, liver or kidney cancer.

V gene TRBV6-7 combines with J gene TRBJ1-5; D not certain. TRBV6-7 belongs to the ORF category, with a function that is uncertain. Trimming shortened V by 8 bases and J by 0 bases, and 8 bases separated the two germline ends. The CDR3 is 13 residues long. The CDR3 DNA sequence: TGTGCCAGCGTATTGCATAGCAATCAGCCCCAGCATTTT. It codes for CASVLHSNQPQHF.

The rearrangement uses TRBV19 and TRBJ2-7, with 7 bases identical to TRBD1. Germline trimming cut 6 bases from V and 2 bases from J; bases unmatched to any gene: 7. CDR1 is LNHDA and CDR2 is SQIVND in the germline V gene (reference sequence). CDR3 size: 14 residues. The CDR3 here is CASSMTGITYEQYF. The CDR3, as DNA: TGTGCCAGTAGCATGACAGGGATAACCTACGAGCAGTACTTC.

The chain has TRBV27 and TRBJ2-1, with 9 bases fitting TRBD2. Germline values: CDR1 MNHEY, CDR2 SMNVEV (reference sequence). V was pared by 10 bases and J by 5 bases, with 6 bases of the junction left unmatched. The CDR3 is 13 residues long. The CDR3 nucleotides read TGTGCCATCGCTAGCGGGACCCACAATGAGCAGTTCTTC. It yields the protein CAIASGTHNEQFF.

The chain couples TRBV30 to TRBJ2-7; D is undetermined. Germline V gene data show CDR1 as GTSNPN and CDR2 as SVGIG (reference sequence). The CDR3 runs 13 residues. V lost 0 bases and J lost 1, with 7 bases in between. The CDR3 is CAWSVGGSYEQYF. In DNA, the CDR3 is TGTGCCTGGAGTGTAGGCGGATCCTACGAGCAGTACTTC.